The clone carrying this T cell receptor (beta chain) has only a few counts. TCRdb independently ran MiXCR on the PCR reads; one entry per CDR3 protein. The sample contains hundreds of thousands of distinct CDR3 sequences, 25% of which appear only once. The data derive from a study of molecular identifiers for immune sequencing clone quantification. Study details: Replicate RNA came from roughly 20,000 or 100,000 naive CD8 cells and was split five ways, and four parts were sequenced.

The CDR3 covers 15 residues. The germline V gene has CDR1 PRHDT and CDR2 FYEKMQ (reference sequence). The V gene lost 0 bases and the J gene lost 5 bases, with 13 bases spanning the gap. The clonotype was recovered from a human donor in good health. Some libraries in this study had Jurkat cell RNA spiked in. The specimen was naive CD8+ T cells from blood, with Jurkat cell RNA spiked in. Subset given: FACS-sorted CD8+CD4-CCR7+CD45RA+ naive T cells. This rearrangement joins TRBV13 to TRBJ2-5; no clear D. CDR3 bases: TGTGCCAGCAGCTTAGGCCCGACCACGGCGGAGACCCAGTACTTC. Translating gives CASSLGPTTAETQYF. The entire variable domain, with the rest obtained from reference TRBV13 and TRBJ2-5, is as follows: AAGVIQSPRHLIKEKRETATLKCYPIPRHDTVYWYQQGPGQDPQFLISFYEKMQSDKGSIPDRFSAQQFSDYHSELNMSSLELGDSALYFCASSLGPTTAETQYFGPGTRLLVL.